The rows below give T cell receptor beta chains drawn from one sample of a study of blood T cells in healthy people across ages. TCRdb redid the calling of the 5' RACE reads with MiXCR, one entry per CDR3 protein. The data contain under 1,000,000 distinct CDR3 sequences, 35% to 60% of them seen just once; the ten biggest clones take up less than 20%. Sequencing input: blood. All receptors derive from a man older than 75 in good health. CDR3s include the opening cysteine and the closing phenylalanine or tryptophan. A D gene is named only where the DNA matches it firmly. Clone size is given for some rows only: seen once, a few or many times, or a class if the clone is expanded.

d_gene: NA
v_gene: TRBV3-1
abundance: NA
j_gene: TRBJ2-3
CDR3nt: TGTGCCACCCGGCCCGGGGGTAGCACAGATACGCAGTATTTT
CDR3aa: CATRPGGSTDTQYF

d_gene: NA
v_gene: TRBV24-1
abundance: NA
j_gene: TRBJ2-3
CDR3nt: TGTGCCACCAGTGGACTCTTGGGGGATACGCAGTATTTT
CDR3aa: CATSGLLGDTQYF

d_gene: NA
v_gene: TRBV29-1
abundance: NA
j_gene: TRBJ2-1
CDR3nt: TGCAGCGTTGAAGTGGCAGCTCGCTCAGGGCAGTTCTTC
CDR3aa: CSVEVAARSGQFF

d_gene: NA
v_gene: TRBV29-1
abundance: NA
j_gene: TRBJ2-2
CDR3nt: TGCAGCGTTCTACGGGGGGCGGGCACCGGGGAGCTGTTTTTT
CDR3aa: CSVLRGAGTGELFF

d_gene: NA
v_gene: TRBV24-1
abundance: NA
j_gene: TRBJ2-1
CDR3nt: TGTGCCACCAGCGACCAGGGACGGAGCTCCTACAATGAGCAATACTTC
CDR3aa: CATSDQGRSSYNEQYF

d_gene: TRBD2
v_gene: TRBV4-1
abundance: many
j_gene: TRBJ2-1
CDR3nt: TGCGCCAGCAGCCAAGTAAGACTAGCGGGAGATGAGCAGTTCTTC
CDR3aa: CASSQVRLAGDEQFF

d_gene: NA
v_gene: TRBV29-1
abundance: few
j_gene: TRBJ2-1
CDR3nt: TGCAGCGGAGGGTCGCGGGCCAGGAATTACAATGAGCAGTTCTTC
CDR3aa: CSGGSRARNYNEQFF

d_gene: NA
v_gene: TRBV20-1
abundance: few
j_gene: TRBJ2-7
CDR3nt: TGCAGTGCTTATTCGGAGAGCTCCTACGAGCAGTACTTC
CDR3aa: CSAYSESSYEQYF

d_gene: TRBD2
v_gene: TRBV15
abundance: NA
j_gene: TRBJ2-3
CDR3nt: TGTGCTACAGCGGGAGACTACACAGATACGCAGTATTTT
CDR3aa: CATAGDYTDTQYF

d_gene: NA
v_gene: TRBV12-3/TRBV12-4
abundance: NA
j_gene: TRBJ2-7
CDR3nt: TGTGCCAGCAGGGGACGGGACGTCTACGAGCAGTACTTC
CDR3aa: CASRGRDVYEQYF

d_gene: NA
v_gene: TRBV7-9
abundance: few
j_gene: TRBJ2-7
CDR3nt: TGTGCCAGCAGCTTAGTGGGGTCCGGGACCCACGAGCAGTACTTC
CDR3aa: CASSLVGSGTHEQYF

d_gene: TRBD1
v_gene: TRBV5-1
abundance: NA
j_gene: TRBJ2-3
CDR3nt: TGCGCCAGCAGCCGACCCGGACAGGGCGATGGGGCAGATACGCAGTATTTT
CDR3aa: CASSRPGQGDGADTQYF

d_gene: TRBD1
v_gene: TRBV7-9
abundance: NA
j_gene: TRBJ1-6
CDR3nt: TGTGCCAGCAGCCGTAGCCAGGGGGTTTATAATTCACCCCTCCACTTT
CDR3aa: CASSRSQGVYNSPLHF

d_gene: NA
v_gene: TRBV6-5
abundance: NA
j_gene: TRBJ2-3
CDR3nt: TGTGCCAGCGGGAGTGAGGATACGCAGTATTTT
CDR3aa: CASGSEDTQYF

d_gene: TRBD2
v_gene: TRBV11-3
abundance: few
j_gene: TRBJ2-7
CDR3nt: TGTGCCAGCAGCCCCTGGACTAGCGGTTATCAGGGGTACGACGAGCAGTACTTC
CDR3aa: CASSPWTSGYQGYDEQYF

d_gene: NA
v_gene: TRBV27
abundance: NA
j_gene: TRBJ2-1
CDR3nt: TGTGCCAGCAGCGGGCGGGGCTATATTGAGCAGTTCTTC
CDR3aa: CASSGRGYIEQFF

d_gene: NA
v_gene: TRBV6-4
abundance: once
j_gene: TRBJ2-6
CDR3nt: TGTGCCAGCAGTGACGCTCCAAGTGGCGTTCCCCTCCTTTCCCCTCCTGGGACCAACGTCCTGACTTTC
CDR3aa: CASSDAPSGVPLLSPPGTNVLTF

d_gene: TRBD2
v_gene: TRBV7-2
abundance: few
j_gene: TRBJ2-1
CDR3nt: TGTGCCAGCAGCCCCGAGACTAGCGGGTCGTACAATGAGCAGTTCTTC
CDR3aa: CASSPETSGSYNEQFF

d_gene: NA
v_gene: TRBV5-1
abundance: NA
j_gene: TRBJ2-1
CDR3nt: TGCGCCAGCAGCTTGGGTTTGCGGGGCTCCTACAATGAGCAGTTCTTC
CDR3aa: CASSLGLRGSYNEQFF

d_gene: TRBD1
v_gene: TRBV20-1
abundance: NA
j_gene: TRBJ1-5
CDR3nt: TGCAGTGCTAGGGGGGCAGGGGGATTTCAGCCCCAGCATTTT
CDR3aa: CSARGAGGFQPQHF

d_gene: TRBD1
v_gene: TRBV5-1
abundance: NA
j_gene: TRBJ1-2
CDR3nt: TGCGCCAGCAGCTTGGCTCAGGGGGGCCCCGTCTATGGCTACACCTTC
CDR3aa: CASSLAQGGPVYGYTF

d_gene: TRBD1
v_gene: TRBV29-1
abundance: NA
j_gene: TRBJ2-7
CDR3nt: TGCAGCGTCAAGACAGGGGCCGAGAGGGCCTTATCCTACGAGCAGTACTTC
CDR3aa: CSVKTGAERALSYEQYF

d_gene: NA
v_gene: TRBV18
abundance: NA
j_gene: TRBJ1-2
CDR3nt: TGTGCCAGCTCACCACCGGCAGGAACCAACTATGGCTACACCTTC
CDR3aa: CASSPPAGTNYGYTF

d_gene: NA
v_gene: TRBV20-1
abundance: many
j_gene: TRBJ2-7
CDR3nt: TGCAGTGTTGTCTTTGGGGACGAGCAGTACTTC
CDR3aa: CSVVFGDEQYF

d_gene: TRBD2
v_gene: TRBV10-3
abundance: NA
j_gene: TRBJ2-1
CDR3nt: TGTGCCATCAGTGAGCGGCTAGCGGGAGGAGGTGAGCAGTTCTTC
CDR3aa: CAISERLAGGGEQFF

d_gene: NA
v_gene: TRBV7-3
abundance: NA
j_gene: TRBJ2-2
CDR3nt: TGTGCCAGCAGCCCGATGAACACCGGGGAGCTGTTTTTT
CDR3aa: CASSPMNTGELFF

d_gene: NA
v_gene: TRBV28
abundance: few
j_gene: TRBJ2-3
CDR3nt: TGTGCCAGCAGTTTACCAGGGGAGGCAGATACGCAGTATTTT
CDR3aa: CASSLPGEADTQYF

d_gene: NA
v_gene: TRBV14
abundance: once
j_gene: TRBJ2-1
CDR3nt: TGTGCCAGCAGCCAAGATCGTATTTCACAGTTCTTC
CDR3aa: CASSQDRISQFF

d_gene: NA
v_gene: TRBV20-1
abundance: few
j_gene: TRBJ2-5
CDR3nt: TGCAGTCCAGGCCGGGGGCAAGAGACCCAGTACTTC
CDR3aa: CSPGRGQETQYF

d_gene: TRBD1
v_gene: TRBV5-1
abundance: NA
j_gene: TRBJ2-7
CDR3nt: TGCGCCAGCAGCTTCCGGACAGGGTCCTACAATGAGCAGTACTTC
CDR3aa: CASSFRTGSYNEQYF

d_gene: TRBD2
v_gene: TRBV29-1
abundance: NA
j_gene: TRBJ2-3
CDR3nt: TGCAGCGGTAAGCGGGACAGCACAGATACGCAGTATTTT
CDR3aa: CSGKRDSTDTQYF

d_gene: NA
v_gene: TRBV7-8
abundance: NA
j_gene: TRBJ2-2
CDR3nt: TGTGCCAGCAGCTTCGCTAGCGCGAACACCGGGGAGCTGTTTTTT
CDR3aa: CASSFASANTGELFF

d_gene: TRBD2
v_gene: TRBV7-2
abundance: NA
j_gene: TRBJ2-5
CDR3nt: TGTGCCAGCAGCCAACTCCTAGCGGGAGAAGTGGAGACCCAGTACTTC
CDR3aa: CASSQLLAGEVETQYF

d_gene: NA
v_gene: TRBV12-3/TRBV12-4
abundance: NA
j_gene: TRBJ1-4
CDR3nt: TGTGCCAGCAGTGGACGACTGAGTAATTCTCTTAGTGAAAAACTGTTTTTT
CDR3aa: CASSGRLSNSLSEKLFF

d_gene: NA
v_gene: TRBV12-3/TRBV12-4
abundance: NA
j_gene: TRBJ2-7
CDR3nt: TGTGCCAGCAGTTCCGGGATCCAATTCCATGAGCAGTACTTC
CDR3aa: CASSSGIQFHEQYF

d_gene: TRBD2
v_gene: TRBV6-5
abundance: many
j_gene: TRBJ2-1
CDR3nt: TGTGCCAGCTCTCGGACTAGCGGAAATGAGCAGTTCTTC
CDR3aa: CASSRTSGNEQFF

d_gene: TRBD2
v_gene: TRBV5-1
abundance: NA
j_gene: TRBJ2-7
CDR3nt: TGCGCCAGCAGCCAGAGGGAGGGGCGCCTAAGCTCCTACGAGCAGTACTTC
CDR3aa: CASSQREGRLSSYEQYF

d_gene: TRBD2
v_gene: TRBV20-1
abundance: NA
j_gene: TRBJ2-3
CDR3nt: TGCAGTGCTAGAGACTTACTAGCGGAGAGCACAGATACGCAGTATTTT
CDR3aa: CSARDLLAESTDTQYF

d_gene: NA
v_gene: TRBV7-2
abundance: NA
j_gene: TRBJ1-2
CDR3nt: TGTGCCAGCAGCCGGGCCGTCGGGGGGGACTATGGCTACACCTTC
CDR3aa: CASSRAVGGDYGYTF

d_gene: NA
v_gene: TRBV20-1
abundance: NA
j_gene: TRBJ2-2
CDR3nt: TGCAGTGCTAGCCGGAGGTTCGGGGATAAGGACACCGGGGAGCTGTTTTTT
CDR3aa: CSASRRFGDKDTGELFF

d_gene: TRBD2
v_gene: TRBV5-1
abundance: few
j_gene: TRBJ2-7
CDR3nt: TGCGCCAGCAGCCGAGTTTCCGGGACTAGCGAGAACGAGCAGTACTTC
CDR3aa: CASSRVSGTSENEQYF

d_gene: NA
v_gene: TRBV29-1
abundance: NA
j_gene: TRBJ2-7
CDR3nt: TGCCGGGCGGAATCGTCGGTTGGGGAGCAGTACTTC
CDR3aa: CRAESSVGEQYF

d_gene: NA
v_gene: TRBV20-1
abundance: few
j_gene: TRBJ2-5
CDR3nt: TGCAGTGTTACCGGGAGCGGGGAGACCCAGTACTTC
CDR3aa: CSVTGSGETQYF

d_gene: TRBD1
v_gene: TRBV7-2
abundance: few
j_gene: TRBJ1-2
CDR3nt: TGTGCCAGCAGCTTATCCAGGGGGGCGGGTGGCTACACCTTC
CDR3aa: CASSLSRGAGGYTF

d_gene: TRBD1
v_gene: TRBV20-1
abundance: NA
j_gene: TRBJ1-5
CDR3nt: TGCAGTGCGAGAGGACAGGTAGACAATCAGCCCCAGCATTTT
CDR3aa: CSARGQVDNQPQHF

d_gene: NA
v_gene: TRBV29-1
abundance: few
j_gene: TRBJ2-7
CDR3nt: TGCAGCGTTCAGAGCTCCTACAATGAGCAGTACTTC
CDR3aa: CSVQSSYNEQYF

d_gene: NA
v_gene: TRBV20-1
abundance: NA
j_gene: TRBJ2-3
CDR3nt: TGCAGTGTGTTGGGGGCCCTGGGCACAGATACGCAGTATTTT
CDR3aa: CSVLGALGTDTQYF

d_gene: NA
v_gene: TRBV7-2
abundance: NA
j_gene: TRBJ2-3
CDR3nt: TGTGCCAGCAGCTCCGAGGGGTTTGATACGCAGTATTTT
CDR3aa: CASSSEGFDTQYF

d_gene: TRBD2
v_gene: TRBV4-2
abundance: NA
j_gene: TRBJ2-5
CDR3nt: TGTGCCAGCAGCCTACGGACTAGCGGGATTCTAGAGACCCAGTACTTC
CDR3aa: CASSLRTSGILETQYF

d_gene: TRBD1
v_gene: TRBV9
abundance: few
j_gene: TRBJ2-7
CDR3nt: TGTGCCAGCAGCGAGGGGCAGGGGGCCGAGCAGTACTTC
CDR3aa: CASSEGQGAEQYF

d_gene: NA
v_gene: TRBV11-2
abundance: few
j_gene: TRBJ2-5
CDR3nt: TGTGCCAGCAGCTTAGATATCGGCGGCGGGATGGAGACCCAGTACTTC
CDR3aa: CASSLDIGGGMETQYF

d_gene: NA
v_gene: TRBV11-2
abundance: NA
j_gene: TRBJ2-3
CDR3nt: TGTGCCAGCAGCCCGTGGGGGAGCCTCAGGGCAGATACGCAGTATTTT
CDR3aa: CASSPWGSLRADTQYF

d_gene: TRBD1
v_gene: TRBV7-2
abundance: NA
j_gene: TRBJ2-3
CDR3nt: TGTGCCAGCAGCTCTACACAGGGGCGGACAGATACGCAGTATTTT
CDR3aa: CASSSTQGRTDTQYF

d_gene: NA
v_gene: TRBV6-5
abundance: NA
j_gene: TRBJ2-6
CDR3nt: TGTGCCAGTCGGACACATGGGGCCAACGTCCTGACTTTC
CDR3aa: CASRTHGANVLTF